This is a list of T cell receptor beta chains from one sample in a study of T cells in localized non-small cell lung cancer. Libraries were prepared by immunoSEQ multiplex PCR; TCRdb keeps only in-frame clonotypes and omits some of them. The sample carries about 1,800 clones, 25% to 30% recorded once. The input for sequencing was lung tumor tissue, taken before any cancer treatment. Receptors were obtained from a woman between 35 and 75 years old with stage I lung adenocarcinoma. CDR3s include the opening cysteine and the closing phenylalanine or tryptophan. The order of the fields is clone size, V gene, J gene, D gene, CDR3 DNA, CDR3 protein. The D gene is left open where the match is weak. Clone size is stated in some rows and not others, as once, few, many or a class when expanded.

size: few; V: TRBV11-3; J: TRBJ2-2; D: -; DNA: TGTGCCAGCAGCTCCTTAGGGGCGTCGAACACCGGGGAGCTGTTTTTT; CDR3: CASSSLGASNTGELFF
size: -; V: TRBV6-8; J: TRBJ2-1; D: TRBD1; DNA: TGTGCCAGCAGTTACACCGGGACAGGGGTCGGTGAGCAGTTCTTC; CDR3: CASSYTGTGVGEQFF
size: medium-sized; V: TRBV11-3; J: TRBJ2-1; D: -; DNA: TGTGCCAGCAGCCGCTCTCTAGGGTACAATGAGCAGTTCTTC; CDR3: CASSRSLGYNEQFF
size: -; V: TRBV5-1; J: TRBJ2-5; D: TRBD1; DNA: TGCGCCAGCAGCTTGCTGGGGACAGAGCAAGAGACCCAGTACTTC; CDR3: CASSLLGTEQETQYF
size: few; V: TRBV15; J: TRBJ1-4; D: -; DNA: TGTGCCACCAGCATGACAGCTACTAATGAAAAACTGTTTTTT; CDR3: CATSMTATNEKLFF
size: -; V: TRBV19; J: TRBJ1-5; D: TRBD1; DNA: TGTGCCAGTAGCTCGACAGGGAGTAGCAATCAGCCCCAGCATTTT; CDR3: CASSSTGSSNQPQHF
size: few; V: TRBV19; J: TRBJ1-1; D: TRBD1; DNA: TGTGCCAGTAGTAACTTTCCGGGACAGGGGGACACTGAAGCTTTCTTT; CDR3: CASSNFPGQGDTEAFF
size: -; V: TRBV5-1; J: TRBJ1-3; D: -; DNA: TGCGCCAGCACCCCTTTAGGACAAAGCTCTGGAAACACCATATATTTT; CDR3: CASTPLGQSSGNTIYF
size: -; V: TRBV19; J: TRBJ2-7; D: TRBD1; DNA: TGTGCCAGTGGACAGGGAATACCCTACGAGCAGTACTTC; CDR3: CASGQGIPYEQYF
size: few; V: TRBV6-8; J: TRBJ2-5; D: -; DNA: TGTGCCAGCAGTCTCACAGGGGGGAGGGCTTCTCAAGAGACCCAGTACTTC; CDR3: CASSLTGGRASQETQYF
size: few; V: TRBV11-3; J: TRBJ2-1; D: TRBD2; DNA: TGTGCCAGCAGCTTGGGGACTAGCGGGATTTCCTACAATGAGCAGTTCTTC; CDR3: CASSLGTSGISYNEQFF
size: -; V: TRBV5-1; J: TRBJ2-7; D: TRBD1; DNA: TGCCAGAAGCTTGGGACAGGAATCTTTAGCTCCTACGAGCAGTACTTC; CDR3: CQKLGTGIFSSYEQYF
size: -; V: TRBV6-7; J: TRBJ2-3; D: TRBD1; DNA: TGTGCCAGCAGTTACTTAGGGACAGGGGGCAGCACAGATACGCAGTATTTT; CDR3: CASSYLGTGGSTDTQYF
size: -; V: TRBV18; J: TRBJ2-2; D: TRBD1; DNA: TGTGCCAGCTCGGCCGAGACAGGGGTTCGAACCGGGGAGCTGTTTTTT; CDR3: CASSAETGVRTGELFF
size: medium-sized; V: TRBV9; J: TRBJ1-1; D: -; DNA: TGTGCCAGCAGCGTAGGGTCCTTAGGGAACACTGAAGCTTTCTTT; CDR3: CASSVGSLGNTEAFF
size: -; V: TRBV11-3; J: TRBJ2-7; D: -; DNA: TGTGCTAGCAGCTTGGGACCGCTACCCTCCTACGAGCAGTACTTC; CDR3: CASSLGPLPSYEQYF
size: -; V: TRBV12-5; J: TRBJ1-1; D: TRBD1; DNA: TGTGCCAGCACCCAGGGACAGGGTATCACTGAAGCTTTCTTT; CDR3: CASTQGQGITEAFF
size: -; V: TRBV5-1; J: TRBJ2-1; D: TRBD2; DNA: TGCGCCAGCAGCTTGGAATCCGCTAGCGGGGGAAACAATGAGCAGTTCTTC; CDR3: CASSLESASGGNNEQFF
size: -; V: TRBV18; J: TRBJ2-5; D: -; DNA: TGTGCCAGCTCACCAAATAGGGAACAAGAGACCCAGTACTTC; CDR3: CASSPNREQETQYF
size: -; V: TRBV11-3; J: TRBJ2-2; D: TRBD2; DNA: TGTGCCAGCAGCTTTTTGTTGGCGGGAGGGAACACCGGGGAGCTGTTTTTT; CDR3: CASSFLLAGGNTGELFF
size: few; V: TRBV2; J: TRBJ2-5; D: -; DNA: TGTGCCACACAGGGAGGGGGAGAGACCCAGTACTTC; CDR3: CATQGGGETQYF
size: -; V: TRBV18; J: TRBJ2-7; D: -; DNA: TGTGCCAGCTCACCAGTGGAGGGGATAAGGGGGCAGTACTTC; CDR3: CASSPVEGIRGQYF
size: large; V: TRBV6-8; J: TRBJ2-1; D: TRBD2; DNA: TGTGCCAGCAGTGCCGGGACTAGCGGGGGGAATGAGCAGTTCTTC; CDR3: CASSAGTSGGNEQFF
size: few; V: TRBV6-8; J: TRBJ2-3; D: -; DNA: TGTGCCAGCAGTGAGGCGGCGCTTAACACAGATACGCAGTATTTT; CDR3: CASSEAALNTDTQYF
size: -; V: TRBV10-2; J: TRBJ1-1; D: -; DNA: TGCGCCAGCAGCGACGTTCGTGGTGGTATGAACACTGAAGCTTTCTTT; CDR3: CASSDVRGGMNTEAFF
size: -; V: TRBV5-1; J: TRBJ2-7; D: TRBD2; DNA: TGCGCCAGCAGGGGTAGCGGGGTCGGCAACTACGAGCAGTACTTC; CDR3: CASRGSGVGNYEQYF
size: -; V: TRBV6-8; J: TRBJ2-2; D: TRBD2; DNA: TGTGCCATCAAAGGGGGGACTAGCGGGGGCCCGAACACCGGGGAGCTGTTTTTT; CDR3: CAIKGGTSGGPNTGELFF
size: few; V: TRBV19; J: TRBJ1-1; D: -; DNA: TGTGCCAGTAAAGGACAGAACACTGAAGCTTTCTTT; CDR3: CASKGQNTEAFF
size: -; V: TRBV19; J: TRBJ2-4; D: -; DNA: TGTGCCAGTAGTATAGGGGTCGTAGCCAAAAACATTCAGTACTTC; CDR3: CASSIGVVAKNIQYF
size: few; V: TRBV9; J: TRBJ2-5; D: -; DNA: TGTGCCAGCAGTTACGGGGGCCAAGAGACCCAGTACTTC; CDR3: CASSYGGQETQYF
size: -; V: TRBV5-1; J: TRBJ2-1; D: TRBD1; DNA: TGCGCCAGCAGCCTGGGACAGAGATACAATGAGCAGTTCTTC; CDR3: CASSLGQRYNEQFF
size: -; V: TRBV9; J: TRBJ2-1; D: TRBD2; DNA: TGTGCCAGCAGCGTGGGGGCGGTAGCGGGAATCAACAATGAGCAGTTCTTC; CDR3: CASSVGAVAGINNEQFF
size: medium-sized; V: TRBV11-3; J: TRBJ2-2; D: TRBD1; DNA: TGTGCCAGCAGCTTGGAAGAGGGGGCGATCGGGGAGCTGTTTTTT; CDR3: CASSLEEGAIGELFF
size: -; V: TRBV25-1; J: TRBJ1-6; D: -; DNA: TGTGCCAGCAGTGTATACAGGACTTTGTCACCCCTCCACTTT; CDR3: CASSVYRTLSPLHF
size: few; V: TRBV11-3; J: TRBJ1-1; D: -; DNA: TGTGCCAGCTCGGTTGGAGGGGGGGGCTCAGTTGAAGCTTTCTTT; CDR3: CASSVGGGGSVEAFF
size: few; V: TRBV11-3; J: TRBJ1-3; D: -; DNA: TGTGCCAGCAGCTTCTCCGGGCGCGACCAAAACACCATATATTTT; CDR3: CASSFSGRDQNTIYF
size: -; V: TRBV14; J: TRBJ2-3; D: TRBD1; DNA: TGTGCCAGCAGCAAGACAGGGGCAGCAACAGATACGCAGTATTTT; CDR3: CASSKTGAATDTQYF
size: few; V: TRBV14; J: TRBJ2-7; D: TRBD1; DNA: TGTGCCAGCAGCCAAGCGTTACAGGGGAGTGGCGAGCAGTACTTC; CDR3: CASSQALQGSGEQYF
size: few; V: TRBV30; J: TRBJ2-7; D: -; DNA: TGTGCCTGGAGTGTGGGAGGGGGGAGCTCCTACGAGCAGTACTTC; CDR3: CAWSVGGGSSYEQYF
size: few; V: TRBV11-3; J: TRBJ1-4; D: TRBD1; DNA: TGTGCCAGCAGCGCTAACAGGGGGATGAGGAAACTGTTTTTT; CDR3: CASSANRGMRKLFF
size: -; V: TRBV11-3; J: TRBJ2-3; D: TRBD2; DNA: TGTGCCAGCAGCCACGGGGGGAGGACAGATACGCAGTATTTT; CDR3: CASSHGGRTDTQYF
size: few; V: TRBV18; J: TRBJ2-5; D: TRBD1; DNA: TGTGCCAGCTCACCAACAGGGGCAATAGAGACCCAGTACTTC; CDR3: CASSPTGAIETQYF
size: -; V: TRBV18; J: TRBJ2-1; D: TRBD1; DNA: TGTGCCAGCTCACCAGGGACAGGGGATAACAATGAGCAGTTCTTC; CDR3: CASSPGTGDNNEQFF
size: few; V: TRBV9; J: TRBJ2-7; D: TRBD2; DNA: TGTGCCAGCAGCGTAAATAGCGGGGCCTCCTACGAGCAGTACTTC; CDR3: CASSVNSGASYEQYF
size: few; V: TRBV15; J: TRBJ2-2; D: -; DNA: TGTGCCACCAGCAGAGATCGGTTAGCCGGCGGGGAGCTGTTTTTT; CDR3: CATSRDRLAGGELFF
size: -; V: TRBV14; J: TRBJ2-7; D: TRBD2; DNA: TGTGCCAGCAGCCCCGCACTAGCGGGGTTCTACGAGCAGTACTTC; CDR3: CASSPALAGFYEQYF
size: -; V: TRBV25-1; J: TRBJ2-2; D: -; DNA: TGTGCCAGCAGTGATTATGAGGCGGCGAACACCGGGGAGCTGTTTTTT; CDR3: CASSDYEAANTGELFF
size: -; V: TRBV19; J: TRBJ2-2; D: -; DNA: TGTGCCAGTAATGGAGGGCGGGGCACCGGGGAGCTGTTTTTT; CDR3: CASNGGRGTGELFF